A selection of T cell receptor beta chains follows, all from one sample in a study of cytomegalovirus exposure and HLA in healthy donors. Here immunoSEQ multiplex PCR was the method, and the copy in TCRdb shows in-frame clones only, minus some. Of roughly 120,000 clones in the sample, more than 60% were seen once. The sequenced material came from PBMCs. The receptors originated from a woman between 40 and 55 years old in good health and CMV-seronegative. CDR3s include the opening cysteine and the closing phenylalanine or tryptophan. D genes are given only for firm matches. Clone size, where shown, is once, few, many, or a class for clones that have expanded.

V gene	D gene	clone size	J gene	CDR3 DNA	CDR3 protein
TRBV13	TRBD2	NA	TRBJ2-7	TGTGCCAGCAGCTTAGGACTAGCGGGATTCTCAAACTACGAGCAGTACTTC	CASSLGLAGFSNYEQYF
TRBV7-2	TRBD2	NA	TRBJ2-7	TGTGCCAGCAGCCGGGGAACGAGCGGGAGTGGGTACGAGCAGTACTTC	CASSRGTSGSGYEQYF
TRBV5-8	NA	NA	TRBJ1-4	TGTGCCAGCAGCTTGGAAGTTGGGAGGGAAGGAAAACTGTTTTTT	CASSLEVGREGKLFF
TRBV4-2	NA	NA	TRBJ1-5	TGTGCCAGCAGCCAAGATCCAGGCGGGTCTTCGCCCCAGCATTTT	CASSQDPGGSSPQHF
TRBV14	TRBD1	once	TRBJ2-2	TGTGCCAGCAGCCCGGACAGGGTCTTGACCGGGGAGCTGTTTTTT	CASSPDRVLTGELFF
TRBV5-4	NA	few	TRBJ2-3	TGTGCCAGCAGCTTATACAGCACTAGCACAGATACGCAGTATTTT	CASSLYSTSTDTQYF
TRBV21-1	NA	NA	TRBJ1-6	NA	CASSKEDYSWGTGISPLHF
TRBV5-6	NA	NA	TRBJ2-3	TGTGCCAGCAGCTCGATGCGGGGTTCGGATACGCAGTATTTT	CASSSMRGSDTQYF
TRBV5-1	NA	NA	TRBJ1-3	TGCGCCAGCAGCTTGAGCTCGGGTAATGGAAACACCATATATTTT	CASSLSSGNGNTIYF
TRBV6-1	NA	NA	TRBJ1-4	TGTGCCAGCAGTGATGGGGGGACGGCAACTAATGAAAAACTGTTTTTT	CASSDGGTATNEKLFF
TRBV9	TRBD1	once	TRBJ1-3	TGTGCCAGCAGCCCGTGGACAGGTGGACTCTCTGGAAACACCATATATTTT	CASSPWTGGLSGNTIYF
TRBV7-2	NA	NA	TRBJ2-7	TGTGCCAGCAGCCAACAAGACTCCTACGAGCAGTACTTC	CASSQQDSYEQYF
TRBV27	NA	NA	TRBJ2-1	TGTGCCAGCAGTTTATCTAGCGTATCCGGCAATGAGCAGTTCTTC	CASSLSSVSGNEQFF
TRBV28	NA	NA	TRBJ2-6	TGTGCCAGCAGTTTTATCCCGGCAGGCGCTACTGGGGCCAACGTCCTGACTTTC	CASSFIPAGATGANVLTF
TRBV2	NA	NA	TRBJ1-4	TGTGCCAGCAGTTCGGGGACTGGGGTTGAAAAACTGTTTTTT	CASSSGTGVEKLFF
TRBV2	NA	once	TRBJ2-2	TGTGCCAGCAGTGAGGGCAGGTACACCGGGGAGCTGTTTTTT	CASSEGRYTGELFF
TRBV6-5	NA	NA	TRBJ1-2	TGTGCCAGCAGTCCCCTGTCCCCCAACTATGGCTACACCTTC	CASSPLSPNYGYTF
TRBV18	TRBD1	NA	TRBJ2-3	TGTGCCAGCTCACCATCGGGACAGGGCACAGATACGCAGTATTTT	CASSPSGQGTDTQYF
TRBV2	TRBD1	NA	TRBJ1-1	TGTGCCAGCGGAAAGGACAGGGGTAATGAAGCTTTCTTT	CASGKDRGNEAFF
TRBV11-2	NA	NA	TRBJ1-2	TGTGCCAGCAGCTTAACGCCAGGCTATGGCTACACCTTC	CASSLTPGYGYTF
TRBV27	NA	NA	TRBJ2-1	TGTGCCAGCAGAATAGCGGTATGGGGTAGCGAGCAGTTCTTC	CASRIAVWGSEQFF
TRBV4-2	TRBD1	few	TRBJ1-5	TGTGCCAGCAGCCAAGATACAGGACAGGGAGCACAGCCCCAGCATTTT	CASSQDTGQGAQPQHF
TRBV28	NA	NA	TRBJ1-1	TGTGCCAGCACCAGAATTGGTGAAGCTTTCTTT	CASTRIGEAFF
TRBV7-3	NA	NA	TRBJ2-5	TGTGCCAGCAGCTTAAGTCGGGGTCAGGAGACCCAGTACTTC	CASSLSRGQETQYF
TRBV2	TRBD2	NA	TRBJ2-7	TGTGCCAGGACCCGGCGGGGGACCTACGAGCAGTACTTC	CARTRRGTYEQYF
TRBV4-3	NA	few	TRBJ2-5	TGCGCCAGCAGCCAAGATTGGGGGGTATCCGGGGAGACCCAGTACTTC	CASSQDWGVSGETQYF
TRBV5-6	NA	NA	TRBJ2-5	TGTGCCAGCAGCTCGGTCCAGGGGGGAGAGACCCAGTACTTC	CASSSVQGGETQYF
TRBV7-2	TRBD2	NA	TRBJ2-3	TGTGCCAGCAGCTTTTACAGGGCCGGACTAGCAGCGGATACGCAGTATTTT	CASSFYRAGLAADTQYF